The rows below give T cell receptor beta chains drawn from one sample of a study of early T cells in non-severe SARS-CoV-2 infection. One entry per CDR3 protein, called by TCRdb with MiXCR from the 5' RACE reads. This sample yields roughly 40,000 distinct CDR3 sequences, of which under 8% are seen a single time; roughly 6% belongs to the top ten. Sequencing was performed on whole blood. The receptor source for this set is an adult who was a healthcare worker with PCR-confirmed SARS-CoV-2 infection or an uninfected control (not recorded which). Each CDR3 is given with its conserved first and last residue. D genes are given only for firm matches. Expanded clones get a size class; other rows say once, few or many, or leave the size out.

D	V	size	J	DNA	CDR3
-	TRBV12-3/TRBV12-4	few	TRBJ1-1	TGTGCCAGCAGTTTGTCCCCCGAGGACACTGAAGCTTTCTTT	CASSLSPEDTEAFF
-	TRBV12-3/TRBV12-4	-	TRBJ2-5	TGTGCCAGCAGTTTTGCAGGATCGGGAGAGACCCAGTACTTC	CASSFAGSGETQYF
-	TRBV5-1	many	TRBJ1-1	TGCGCCAGCAGCTTGGCCGGGGGGAACACTGAAGCTTTCTTT	CASSLAGGNTEAFF
TRBD1	TRBV6-5	many	TRBJ1-1	TGTGCTACTAGACAGGGAAAAGCTTTCTTT	CATRQGKAFF
-	TRBV6-1	many	TRBJ2-7	TGTGCCAGCGCGAGGGATAGCTCCTACGAGCAGTACTTC	CASARDSSYEQYF
-	TRBV20-1	many	TRBJ2-5	TGCAGTGCAAACCTGGACGGGGCAGAGACCCAGTACTTC	CSANLDGAETQYF
-	TRBV9	-	TRBJ2-2	TGTGCCAGCAGCGTCTCCGGGGGCAACACCGGGGAGCTGTTTTTT	CASSVSGGNTGELFF
-	TRBV28	-	TRBJ1-2	TGTGCCAGCAGTTTTGGCGGGAGGGGCTATGGCTACACCTTC	CASSFGGRGYGYTF
-	TRBV12-3/TRBV12-4	few	TRBJ2-1	TGTGCCAGCAGCCCTACAGGAGCCTCCTACAATGAGCAGTTCTTC	CASSPTGASYNEQFF
TRBD2	TRBV28	many	TRBJ2-7	TGTGCCAGCAGTGTGAGCGGGAGGGCCGTATACGAGCAGTACTTC	CASSVSGRAVYEQYF
TRBD1	TRBV12-3/TRBV12-4	-	TRBJ1-5	TGTGCCAGCAGCCAGGGACAGGGGCGCCGGCCCCAGCATTTT	CASSQGQGRRPQHF
-	TRBV28	-	TRBJ2-2	TGTGCCAGCAGTTTTGGGGGGCTGGATGCTGGGGAGCTGTTTTTT	CASSFGGLDAGELFF
-	TRBV28	many	TRBJ2-4	TGTGCCAGCAGTTCTAATAACTCGGGACGGAGAAACATTCAGTACTTC	CASSSNNSGRRNIQYF
TRBD2	TRBV25-1	many	TRBJ2-1	TGTGCCAGCAGTGTGGAGCGGGAGAAATACAATGAGCAGTTCTTC	CASSVEREKYNEQFF
TRBD2	TRBV20-1	many	TRBJ2-1	TGCAGTGCTATAGAACTAGCGGGACTAAGCTCCTACAATGAGCAGTTCTTC	CSAIELAGLSSYNEQFF
-	TRBV28	-	TRBJ2-7	TGTGCCAGCAGTTTTCGGGGGACTCTCTACGAGCAGTACTTC	CASSFRGTLYEQYF
-	TRBV7-9	medium-sized	TRBJ1-3	TGTGCCAGCAGCCCGGGACGTCACACCTCTGGAAACACCATATATTTT	CASSPGRHTSGNTIYF